The 7 T cell receptor beta chains below were found in one sample sequenced in a study of regulatory T cells in long-lasting Graves disease. The TCR beta library used iRepertoire HTBI primers with Arm-PCR amplification of CDR3. TCRdb independently ran MiXCR on the multiplex PCR reads; one entry per CDR3 protein. The table includes roughly 500,000 distinct CDR3 sequences, roughly 22% detected once. Described time point: persistent/refractory GD, antithyroid drugs over 5 years with positive TRAb. PBMC RNA served as the TCR library source. The material was peripheral blood mononuclear cells (PBMCs), obtained when the disease was refractory, from a patient treated with antithyroid drugs. The receptor source for this set is a female donor with Graves disease.

The table lists this clonotype with a few counts. The chain employs TRBV27 and TRBJ1-1; no definite D call. The V gene's germline CDR1 is MNHEY and CDR2 SMNVEV (reference sequence). CDR3 size: 16 residues. Trimming left V 5 bases short and J 1 base short, with 17 bases between. In nucleotides, the CDR3 is TGTGCCAGCAGTCAACGTACGACGGGATGGAACACTGAAGCTTTCTTT. Amino acids: CASSQRTTGWNTEAFF.

The chain couples TRBV5-1 to TRBJ2-7, with D perhaps matching TRBD2 (5 bases). Germline-derived CDR1 and CDR2 are SGHRS and YFSETQ. Deletions cut 0 bases from V and 4 bases from J, with 14 bases between. This CDR3 is built from 15 residues. The CDR3 sequence: CASSLGGLLSYEQYF. The DNA of the CDR3 is TGCGCCAGCAGCTTGGGAGGGCTGCTTTCGTACGAGCAGTACTTC. Variable domain in full (rest from reference TRBV5-1 and TRBJ2-7): KAGVTQTPRYLIKTRGQQVTLSCSPISGHRSVSWYQQTPGQGLQFLFEYFSETQRNKGNFPGRFSGRQFSNSRSEMNVSTLELGDSALYLCASSLGGLLSYEQYFGPGTRLTVT.

The rearrangement uses TRBV7-2 and TRBJ1-6, with 9 bases fitting TRBD1. The CDR3 loop spans 14 amino acids. V dropped 5 bases and J dropped 12; count of bases not matched to a gene: 8. Looked up from germline, CDR1 is SGHTA and CDR2 is FQGNSA. The CDR3 spells CASSLGQGRGPLHF. DNA of the CDR3: TGTGCCAGCAGCCTGGGACAGGGCAGAGGACCCCTCCACTTT.

The V gene is TRBV28, the J gene TRBJ2-3; tentative D call: TRBD1 (6 bases). Trimming cost V 8 bases and J 2 bases, with 14 bases left between them. The CDR3 has 14 amino acids. The germline gives CDR1 MDHEN, CDR2 SYDVKM. In DNA form, the CDR3 reads TGTGCCAGCCTTGACAGGCGCTACACAGATACGCAGTATTTT. As protein: CASLDRRYTDTQYF.

The table lists this clonotype with a few counts. V usage is TRBV13 and J usage is TRBJ2-2; TRBD2 is a possible D gene (5 bases). Germline V gene lookup returns CDR1 PRHDT and CDR2 FYEKMQ (reference sequence). V was pared by 4 bases and J by 8 bases, with 11 bases between. CDR3 length: 13 amino acids. The CDR3 region has the DNA TGTGCCAGCAGCTCGACCCTAGCAGGGGAGCTGTTTTTT. Protein product: CASSSTLAGELFF.

This clonotype was seen more than once but under ten times. This chain uses TRBV7-9 with TRBJ1-1, with TRBD1 as a possible D gene (6 bases). Germline CDR1 SEHNR, CDR2 FQNEAQ (reference sequence). The germline V and J ends were trimmed by 6 bases and 6 bases, with 20 bases remaining between them. CDR3 length: 15 amino acids. CDR3 sequence reads: CASSGGGQGISEAFF. The CDR3 bases are TGTGCCAGCAGTGGGGGGGGCCAGGGGATTTCTGAAGCTTTCTTT.

This sequence joins TRBV7-3 and TRBJ2-2; D not certain. Trimming removed 8 bases at V and 6 bases at J, with 22 bases between. CDR1 and CDR2 (germline): SGHTA, FQGTGA. The CDR3 has 16 amino acids. The CDR3 spells CASGSSATWGAGELFF. CDR3 bases: TGTGCCAGCGGCTCATCGGCAACATGGGGTGCCGGGGAGCTGTTTTTT. The full variable domain, its missing parts supplied by reference TRBV7-3 and TRBJ2-2, is GAGVSQTPSNKVTEKGKYVELRCDPISGHTALYWYRQSLGQGPEFLIYFQGTGAADDSGLPNDRFFAVRPEGSVSTLKIQRTERGDSAVYLCASGSSATWGAGELFFGEGSRLTVL.